Listed below are T cell receptor beta chains from one sample, sequenced in a study of blood T cell repertoires in COVID-19. Sequencing used immunoSEQ multiplex PCR; TCRdb keeps in-frame clones, though not all of them. The table includes approximately 290,000 clones, around 85% detected once. The sample taken for sequencing was peripheral blood. These receptors were taken from a human donor with COVID-19, enrolled during active disease. The donor label of this sample is uncertain. The CDR3 runs from the conserved cysteine through the conserved F or W. Fields, in order: clone size, J gene, D gene, V gene, CDR3 length, CDR3 DNA, CDR3 protein. A D gene is named only where the DNA matches it firmly. Clone sizes are given selectively: once, few, many, or a class where the clone is expanded.

- | TRBJ2-2 | - | TRBV7-2 | 16 | TGTGCCAGCAGCTTACAAGGAGGAAGGGGGACCGGGGAGCTGTTTTTT | CASSLQGGRGTGELFF
- | TRBJ1-1 | - | TRBV9 | 15 | TGTGCCAGCAGCGTTTATTGGGGAGGGAACACTGAAGCTTTCTTT | CASSVYWGGNTEAFF
- | TRBJ2-3 | - | TRBV10-1 | 13 | TGCGCCAGCAGTGAGTCAGGGGCAGATACGCAGTATTTT | CASSESGADTQYF
- | TRBJ1-5 | - | TRBV2 | 13 | TGTGCCAGCAGCATCAGGGGCAATCAGCCCCAGCATTTT | CASSIRGNQPQHF
few | TRBJ1-5 | - | TRBV3-1/TRBV3-2 | 13 | TGTGCCAGCAGCCACGGAGGGGATCAGCCCCAGCATTTT | CASSHGGDQPQHF
- | TRBJ2-3 | TRBD1 | TRBV24-1 | 15 | TGTGCCACCAGTGACCTAACAGGGGGCACAGATACGCAGTATTTT | CATSDLTGGTDTQYF
- | TRBJ2-7 | TRBD2 | TRBV5-1 | 14 | TGCGCCAGCAGCCCGACTAGCGGGCCCTACGAGCAGTACTTC | CASSPTSGPYEQYF
- | TRBJ2-7 | TRBD1 | TRBV18 | 14 | TGTGCCAGCTCACCGATTACAGGGGGCGACGAGCAGTACTTC | CASSPITGGDEQYF
- | TRBJ2-2 | - | TRBV10-1 | 13 | TGCGCCAGCAGTGCTAGCATCACCGGGGAGCTGTTTTTT | CASSASITGELFF
- | TRBJ1-5 | - | TRBV5-4 | 17 | TGTGCCAGCAGCCCAACTACAGGGAAAGGGGGCAATCAGCCCCAGCATTTT | CASSPTTGKGGNQPQHF
- | TRBJ2-5 | - | TRBV21-1 | 13 | TGTGCCAGCAGCCCCCGAGGACAAGAGACCCAGTACTTC | CASSPRGQETQYF
once | TRBJ2-5 | - | TRBV5-1 | 13 | TGCGCCAGCAGCGTCGGGACTGAAGAGACCCAGTACTTC | CASSVGTEETQYF
- | TRBJ1-4 | TRBD1 | TRBV5-1 | 19 | TGCGCCAGCAGCCCCACACCGGGACAGGGGGCGGAAGTGCAGGAAAAACTGTTTTTT | CASSPTPGQGAEVQEKLFF
many | TRBJ2-5 | TRBD1 | TRBV28 | 13 | TGTGCCAGCAGTAACCAGGGGGCCGAGACCCAGTACTTC | CASSNQGAETQYF
- | TRBJ1-1 | TRBD1 | TRBV6-5 | 14 | TGTGCCAGCAGCCGGACAGGGGACAACCCTGAAGCTTTCTTT | CASSRTGDNPEAFF
- | TRBJ2-5 | - | TRBV28 | 14 | TGTGCCAGCAGCCCTGAGACAGCCCAAGAGACCCAGTACTTC | CASSPETAQETQYF
few | TRBJ2-2 | - | TRBV7-9 | 14 | TGTGCCAGCAGCTTAGATATGTCCACCGGGGAGCTGTTTTTT | CASSLDMSTGELFF
- | TRBJ1-6 | - | TRBV5-4 | 14 | TGTGCCAGCAGCTTGGAGACAGGTTCCTCACCCCTCCACTTT | CASSLETGSSPLHF
- | TRBJ2-1 | TRBD2 | TRBV7-3 | 15 | TGTGCCAGCAGCCCTCTACTAGCGGGGAGCAATGAGCAGTTCTTC | CASSPLLAGSNEQFF
- | TRBJ1-2 | TRBD1 | TRBV15 | 14 | TGTGCCACCAGCCCTCGCCGGGACAGGTATGGCTACACCTTC | CATSPRRDRYGYTF
- | TRBJ2-7 | TRBD1 | TRBV6-1 | 14 | TGTGCCAGCAGTGAGGGACAGCAACCTTACGAGCAGTACTTC | CASSEGQQPYEQYF
- | TRBJ1-3 | - | TRBV30 | 13 | TGTGCCTGGACCCCCCGGGACTCCTTAGCCATATATTTT | CAWTPRDSLAIYF
- | TRBJ2-2 | - | TRBV5-1 | 16 | TGCGCCAGCAGTTCAAACACGTTCGCGAACACCGGGGAGCTGTTTTTT | CASSSNTFANTGELFF
once | TRBJ2-1 | - | TRBV9 | 15 | TGTGCCAGCAGCGTAGGGCGGCTAGAGCACAATGAGCAGTTCTTC | CASSVGRLEHNEQFF
- | TRBJ1-1 | TRBD1 | TRBV5-1 | 14 | TGCGCCAGCAGCTTGGAGGGACAGGGATTATCGGCTTTCTTT | CASSLEGQGLSAFF
- | TRBJ2-7 | TRBD1 | TRBV28 | 14 | TGTGCCAGCAGTAAGCCACATGACAGGGTCGAGCAGTATTTC | CASSKPHDRVEQYF
once | TRBJ2-1 | TRBD2 | TRBV10-3 | 16 | TGTGCCATCAGTGGCTCCCTAGCGGGAGCCTACAATGAGCAGTTCTTC | CAISGSLAGAYNEQFF
- | TRBJ2-6 | - | TRBV18 | 15 | TGTGCCAGCTCACCCTCCCAGACTGGGGCCAACGTCCTGACTTTC | CASSPSQTGANVLTF
- | TRBJ1-2 | TRBD1 | TRBV19 | 16 | TGTGCCAGCCTAGGGACAGGGGGCGCGTGGAACTATGGCTACACCTTC | CASLGTGGAWNYGYTF
- | TRBJ1-4 | - | TRBV30 | 10 | TGTGCCGGATGGGGAGGAAAACTGTTTTTT | CAGWGGKLFF
- | TRBJ2-5 | TRBD2 | TRBV2 | 17 | TGTGCCAGCAGTGAATTCACGCGGGTCGGGGGGCAAGAGACCCAGTACTTC | CASSEFTRVGGQETQYF
- | TRBJ2-1 | - | TRBV30 | 14 | TGTGCCTGGTCTCTAGGTCTCTCCTACAATGAGCAGTTCTTC | CAWSLGLSYNEQFF
- | TRBJ2-3 | TRBD1 | TRBV7-2 | 15 | TGTGCCAGCAGCTTATCGGGACAGGGGACAGATACGCAGTATTTT | CASSLSGQGTDTQYF
- | TRBJ2-2 | TRBD2 | TRBV25-1 | 18 | TGTGCCAGCAGTGAATTTGTACTAGCGGGAGCGTTCGCCGGGGAGCTGTTTTTT | CASSEFVLAGAFAGELFF
- | TRBJ1-4 | TRBD1 | TRBV10-3 | 15 | TGTGCCATCAGGGGGGACAGGGGGCGCCCTGAAAAACTGTTTTTT | CAIRGDRGRPEKLFF
- | TRBJ2-3 | - | TRBV6-4 | 14 | TGTGCCAGCAGTGACGACTTTCTCACAGATACGCAGTATTTT | CASSDDFLTDTQYF
- | TRBJ2-2 | TRBD1 | TRBV28 | 15 | TGTGCCAGCAGCCGGGGACAGGGAAACACCGGGGAGCTGTTTTTT | CASSRGQGNTGELFF
- | TRBJ2-3 | - | TRBV11-1 | 16 | TGTGCCAGCAGCTTAAGGGGGATCCTCAGCACAGATACGCAGTATTTT | CASSLRGILSTDTQYF
- | TRBJ1-5 | TRBD1 | TRBV12-5 | 15 | TGTGCTAGTGGTTTGGGACAGGGTCCAGGTCAGCCCCAGCATTTT | CASGLGQGPGQPQHF
few | TRBJ2-7 | - | TRBV30 | 13 | TGTGCCTGGAGTGTAGGACAAACCTACGAGCAGTACTTC | CAWSVGQTYEQYF
- | TRBJ2-3 | - | TRBV28 | 11 | TGTGCCAGCAGTTCAGTAGATACGCAGTATTTT | CASSSVDTQYF
- | TRBJ2-6 | - | TRBV5-1 | 15 | TGCGCCAGCAGCTTGGGGGGCGCTGGGGCCAACGTCCTGACTTTC | CASSLGGAGANVLTF
- | TRBJ2-2 | - | TRBV6-5 | 13 | TGTGCCAGCGGCGGGATGGGTCCTGGGGAGCTGTTTTTT | CASGGMGPGELFF
- | TRBJ2-1 | TRBD2 | TRBV18 | 18 | TGTGCCAGCTCTTCGGCGGCCGGGACTAGTAGGTTCTTGGATGAGCAGTTCTTC | CASSSAAGTSRFLDEQFF
- | TRBJ1-5 | - | TRBV4-1 | 16 | TGCGCCAGCAGCCAAGGTCGCGGGGGGACGGGGCAGCCCCAGCATTTT | CASSQGRGGTGQPQHF